The 14 T cell receptor beta chains given below trace back to one sample, sequenced in a study of control samples from healthy donors and cancer patients (dated by TCRdb to between 2020 and 2021). Libraries were built with the immunoSEQ multiplex PCR assay. TCRdb limited this immuneACCESS table to in-frame rearrangements with V and J called. A share of clones is missing; checked studies link under half to unresolved V genes, and the rest is unexplained. The sample table shows around 200,000 clones, and 90% to 95% are seen once. The top ten hold more than 1.1% of the sample. Specimen: blood. These receptor sequences come from a man aged 18 to 35 in good health.

This clone was detected only once. The chain links TRBV6-5 to TRBJ1-6; the D gene is possibly TRBD1 (5 bases). Trimming left V 0 bases short and J 8 bases short, with 14 bases between. The CDR3 runs to 16 residues. Germline CDR1 and CDR2: MNHEY and SVGAGI. The DNA of the CDR3 is TGTGCCAGCAGTTACTCGAATCCAGGGCTTTATTCACCCCTCCACTTT. Amino acids: CASSYSNPGLYSPLHF.

V gene TRBV6-5 combines with J gene TRBJ2-7, with unresolved D. The V end lost 6 bases, the J end lost 3 bases, and 12 bases lay between the germline ends. The germline gives CDR1 MNHEY, CDR2 SVGAGI. The CDR3 sequence is 13 residues long. The CDR3 nucleotides are TGTGCCAGCAGCAGAACGACCGACTACGAGCAGTACTTC. It codes for CASSRTTDYEQYF.

A word on this clone: A junction end diverges from the germline sequence, so it may reflect a read error. The rearrangement joins TRBV29-1 to TRBJ1-2; 8 bases map to TRBD1. Germline V gives CDR1 SQVTM, CDR2 ANQGSEA. The CDR3 has 14 amino acids. CDR3 amino acids: CSVEGRGQNSGYTF. Written as DNA, the CDR3 is TGCAGCGTTGAGGGCAGGGGGCAAAACTCTGGCTACACCTTC.

V and J are TRBV7-9 and TRBJ2-3; no definite D call. Germline V gene lookup returns CDR1 SEHNR and CDR2 FQNEAQ (reference sequence). The CDR3 is 14 amino acids. V was clipped by 4 bases and J by 0 bases, with 8 bases between them. CDR3 amino acids: CASSSHYSTDTQYF. The CDR3 bases are TGTGCCAGCAGCTCACACTATAGCACAGATACGCAGTATTTT.

This sequence joins TRBV5-1 and TRBJ2-1, with 12 bases that match TRBD2. From germline, CDR1 is SGHRS and CDR2 YFSETQ. V lost 7 bases and J lost 7; bases outside the gene matches: 6. The CDR3 spans 14 residues. The CDR3 protein is CASRRLAGENEQFF. CDR3 DNA sequence: TGCGCCAGCCGCCGACTAGCGGGGGAGAATGAGCAGTTCTTC.

This chain links TRBV12-3 or TRBV12-4 with TRBJ2-7; D gene ambiguous. V lost 1 base and J lost 0, with 4 bases in between. CDR3 length: 13 amino acids. CDR3 residues: CASSLVRSYEQYF. Written as DNA, the CDR3 is TGTGCCAGCAGTTTAGTTCGCTCCTACGAGCAGTACTTC.

By proportion, this clone is medium-sized. The gene calls are TRBV9 and TRBJ1-3, with a tentative D call TRBD1 (6 bases). CDR1 and CDR2 (germline): SGDLS, YYNGEE. V was pared by 0 bases and J by 6 bases, with 13 bases between. CDR3 length: 15 amino acids. The CDR3 DNA reads as TGTGCCAGCAGCGTAGGAGGGACAAGCGTAAACACCATATATTTT. It yields the protein CASSVGGTSVNTIYF.

As DNA, the CDR3 is TGCAGCATTTTATCAGGGAGCACTGGCTACACCTTC. It encodes CSILSGSTGYTF. The chain carries TRBV29-1 and TRBJ1-2, with D possibly TRBD1 on 5 matching bases. Trimming shortened V by 8 bases and J by 7 bases, and 17 bases separated the two germline ends. Germline V lookup: CDR1 SQVTM, CDR2 ANQGSEA. There are 12 residues in the CDR3.

This clone was picked up a small number of times. This chain connects TRBV4-1 to TRBJ2-7; 7 bases map to TRBD2. The germline gives CDR1 MGHRA, CDR2 YSYEKL. The CDR3 sequence is 17 residues long. V lost 1 base to trimming and J lost 0 bases; unmatched junction nucleotides: 9. This chain's CDR3 is CASSQGPISGGSYEQYF. In DNA, the CDR3 is TGCGCCAGCAGCCAAGGACCTATCTCGGGGGGCTCCTACGAGCAGTACTTC.

The J gene is TRBJ2-5, the V gene TRBV5-4, with TRBD2 as a possible D gene (6 bases). CDR1 and CDR2 from the germline V gene are SGHNT and YYREEE (reference sequence). CDR3 length: 15 amino acids. V shed 2 bases and J shed 1 base, with 12 bases lying between them. The CDR3: CASSLHGDSQETQYF. The CDR3 DNA reads TGTGCCAGCAGCTTACACGGGGACTCCCAAGAGACCCAGTACTTC.

The rearrangement uses TRBV18 and TRBJ1-1; D is uncertain. This CDR3 spans 12 amino acids. Trimming left V 3 bases short and J 1 base short, with 3 bases between. Germline loops: CDR1 KGHSH, CDR2 LQKENI. DNA of the CDR3: TGTGCCAGCTCACCCCCGAACACTGAAGCTTTCTTT. Its protein is CASSPPNTEAFF.

The genes are TRBV13 and TRBJ2-2; D gene unclear. In germline, CDR1 is PRHDT, CDR2 FYEKMQ (reference sequence). The V gene lost 3 bases and the J gene lost 3 bases, with 2 bases spanning the gap. The CDR3 contains 12 residues. The CDR3 here is CASSFDTGELFF. CDR3 coding DNA: TGTGCCAGCAGCTTTGACACCGGGGAGCTGTTTTTT.

The V and J genes are TRBV7-8 and TRBJ2-4; the D gene is possibly TRBD1 (6 bases). Per the germline V gene, CDR1 is SGHVS and CDR2 is FQNEAQ. The V gene lost 2 bases and the J gene lost 5 bases, with 10 bases spanning the gap. The CDR3 totals 14 residues. The chain's CDR3 is CASSLRKGENIQYF. The CDR3 DNA reads as TGTGCCAGCAGCTTACGGAAGGGGGAAAACATTCAGTACTTC. Full variable domain (rest looked up from reference TRBV7-8 and TRBJ2-4): GAGVSQSPRYKVAKRGQDVALRCDPISGHVSLFWYQQALGQGPEFLTYFQNEAQLDKSGLPSDRFFAERPEGSVSTLKIQRTQQEDSAVYLCASSLRKGENIQYFGAGTRLSVL.

The chain employs TRBV3-1 (or the pseudogene TRBV3-2) and TRBJ1-1, with D perhaps TRBD1 (6 bases). The CDR3 length is 15 residues. Trimming pared 1 base from V and 6 bases from J, leaving 15 bases between. Germline CDR1 LGHDT, CDR2 YNNKEL (reference sequence). CDR3 coding DNA: TGTGCCAGCAGCCAAGGAGTACAGGGAGTTGCTGAAGCTTTCTTT. It specifies CASSQGVQGVAEAFF.